The present T cell receptor (beta chain) was sequenced within a study of human T cells and chemical hapten exposure. Study context: Patients having alopecia areata, totalis or universalis were mostly female.

Whole-study results and caveats: Once DPC sensitization occurred, TCRs above 1 in 1000 frequency showed no change.

With regard to this clonotype: Its antigen is not identified. A much larger clone is a single base away; this may be a read error.

Per the germline V gene, CDR1 is SEHNR and CDR2 is FQNEAQ (reference sequence). The ends were cut back, 3 bases at V and 1 base at J, with 11 bases in the middle. The CDR3 runs 15 residues. TCRdb ran MiXCR on the RACE reads and lists one entry per CDR3 protein. The sample holds 40,000 to 60,000 distinct CDR3 sequences; about 9% are singletons and the top ten take roughly 4.4%. Indicated time point: patch test 1, 2 weeks after DPC sensitization. Treatment in this sample: therapeutic diphenylcyclopropenone sensitization with weekly scalp DPC. Drawing of blood took place ahead of applying each patch test.

The chain combines TRBV7-9 with TRBJ2-3, with a possible D match to TRBD1 (6 bases). The receptor was isolated from a woman in her forties or fifties with alopecia areata. Some clones in this sample may be carry-over from other donors' samples. Here the sequenced sample was whole blood, taken in connection with sensitization to the hapten diphenylcyclopropenone (DPC). As DNA, the CDR3 is TGTGCCAGCAGCTTTAGGGACATCCGCACAGATACGCAGTATTTT. Its translation is CASSFRDIRTDTQYF.